One sample yielded the 10 T cell receptor beta chains listed below, sequenced in a study of control samples from healthy donors and cancer patients. The table came from immunoSEQ multiplex PCR; TCRdb's copy has only in-frame clones and leaves some out. The table records roughly 180,000 clones, 85% to 95% of them present only once. Sequencing was done on a sample of blood. The receptors come from a woman younger than 35 in good health.

This chain joins TRBV13 and TRBJ1-2; TRBD1 matches 8 bases. CDR1 PRHDT and CDR2 FYEKMQ come from the germline V gene (reference sequence). J was trimmed by 8 bases and V by 5 bases; bases with no gene match: 13. CDR3 size: 15 residues. Here the CDR3 DNA reads TGTGCCAGCAGCCTCCGTGGACAGGGTCTTGACGGCTACACCTTC. As protein: CASSLRGQGLDGYTF.

J is TRBJ2-7 and V is TRBV29-1; 7 bases line up with TRBD1. Germline CDR1 SQVTM, CDR2 ANQGSEA. This CDR3 region has 16 residues. J gave up 0 bases and V 0 bases, and 8 bases lay outside the gene matches. CDR3 in amino acids: CSVEEDGDSNSYEQYF. The CDR3 nucleotides are TGCAGCGTTGAAGAGGATGGGGACAGCAACTCCTACGAGCAGTACTTC.

V is TRBV5-6 and J is TRBJ1-1; 7 nucleotides agree with TRBD1. V was clipped by 2 bases and J by 10 bases; unmatched bases: 8. Germline CDR1 is SGHDT and CDR2 is YYEEEE. The CDR3 runs to 13 residues. CDR3 in amino acids: CASSFWEGAIAFF. The CDR3 nucleotides are TGTGCCAGCAGCTTTTGGGAGGGGGCGATAGCTTTCTTT.

This clone was detected once. This chain joins TRBV5-4 and TRBJ2-5, with TRBD2 matching over 8 bases. The CDR3 has 16 amino acids. The V gene's germline CDR1 is SGHNT and CDR2 YYREEE (reference sequence). V shed 2 bases and J 4 bases; nucleotides not matched to a gene: 10. CDR3 bases: TGTGCCAGCAGCTTTTCCCGGGGGGGCATGGGAGAGACCCAGTACTTC. Translating it yields CASSFSRGGMGETQYF.

The chain links TRBV18 to TRBJ1-4, with TRBD1 matching over 7 bases. V shed 3 bases and J 6 bases; nucleotides not matched to a gene: 4. The CDR3 length is 14 residues. Germline values: CDR1 KGHSH, CDR2 LQKENI. CDR3 residues: CASSPVGGDEKLFF. In nucleotides, the CDR3 is TGTGCCAGCTCACCGGTAGGGGGCGATGAAAAACTGTTTTTT. Based on the CDR3 plus reference TRBV18 and TRBJ1-4, the full variable domain is NAGVMQNPRHLVRRRGQEARLRCSPMKGHSHVYWYRQLPEEGLKFMVYLQKENIIDESGMPKERFSAEFPKEGPSILRIQQVVRGDSAAYFCASSPVGGDEKLFFGSGTQLSVL.

The gene calls are TRBV6-5 and TRBJ1-2, with 7 bases that match TRBD1. The CDR3 covers 15 residues. Germline trimming cut 5 bases from V and 4 bases from J; bases unmatched to any gene: 10. CDR1 and CDR2 (germline): MNHEY, SVGAGI. The CDR3 loop is CASSPGTANFYGYTF. Here the CDR3 DNA reads TGTGCCAGCAGTCCCGGGACAGCAAACTTCTATGGCTACACCTTC.

The chain links TRBV27 to TRBJ2-7; a possible D gene is TRBD1 (5 bases). CDR3 length: 14 amino acids. Germline CDR1 is MNHEY and CDR2 is SMNVEV (reference sequence). Trimming pared 4 bases from V and 5 bases from J, leaving 15 bases between. CDR3: CASSSRQRGDEQYF. DNA of the CDR3: TGTGCCAGCAGTTCCCGACAGCGTGGGGACGAGCAGTACTTC.

The chain carries TRBV7-2 and TRBJ2-7; D might be TRBD1 or TRBD2, each matching 6 bases. The CDR3 contains 14 residues. Per the germline V gene, CDR1 is SGHTA and CDR2 is FQGNSA. Trimming removed 5 bases from V and 3 bases from J, with 14 bases in between. This CDR3 is CASSRGTSLYEQYF. CDR3 DNA sequence: TGTGCCAGCAGCCGGGGGACATCCCTCTACGAGCAGTACTTC.

The CDR3 coding sequence is TGTGCCAGCAGTGTATTGGAAACCTACGAGCAGTACTTC. Residues: CASSVLETYEQYF. The rearrangement links TRBV25-1 to TRBJ2-7; no reliable D call. Germline CDR1 reads MGHDK; CDR2 reads SYGVNS. V lost 4 bases and J lost 2, with 9 bases in between. CDR3 length: 13 residues.

This clone was detected only once. The rearrangement links TRBV11-3 to TRBJ1-6; 8 positions match TRBD1. J lost 6 bases, V lost 3 bases, and 1 base had no gene match. The CDR3 sequence is 14 residues long. Germline CDR1 SGHNT, CDR2 YENEEA. CDR3 DNA: TGTGCCAGCAGCTTGGGACAGGCTAATTCACCCCTCCACTTT. As protein: CASSLGQANSPLHF.